Listed below are T cell receptor beta chains from one sample, sequenced in a study of shared clonotypes between healthy human individuals. Produced via immunoSEQ multiplex PCR; TCRdb's table is partial and in-frame only. Seen here are roughly 1,800,000 clones, about 95% observed once, and the top ten hold more than 0.95%. The sequenced sample was naive CD8+ T cells sorted from blood. The receptors derive from a man between 18 and 35 years old in good health. The CDR3 runs from the conserved cysteine through the conserved F or W. Fields, in order: V gene, J gene, D gene, clone size, CDR3 protein, CDR3 DNA. A D gene is named only where the DNA matches it firmly. Part of the rows lack a size; the others show once, few, many or a class for expanded clones.

>TRBV28|TRBJ2-7|-|-
CASSSNPRAYEQYF
TGTGCCAGCAGTTCCAATCCCCGAGCCTACGAGCAGTACTTC
>TRBV30|TRBJ2-7|-|-
CAWSAMTSIYEQYF
TGTGCCTGGAGTGCGATGACTAGTATCTACGAGCAGTACTTC
>TRBV10-3|TRBJ2-7|TRBD1|-
CAISDPGGQGYEQYF
TGTGCCATCAGTGACCCCGGCGGACAGGGCTACGAGCAGTACTTC
>TRBV30|TRBJ2-3|TRBD2|-
CAWSIAGDTDTQYF
TGTGCCTGGAGCATAGCGGGGGACACAGATACGCAGTATTTT
>TRBV6-1|TRBJ2-2|-|-
CASSEVRRIGTGELFF
TGTGCCAGCAGTGAAGTAAGGAGAATCGGGACCGGGGAGCTGTTTTTT
>TRBV5-8|TRBJ1-2|TRBD1|-
CATYIRDRGGYTF
TGTGCCACGTATATCCGGGACAGGGGTGGCTACACCTTC
>TRBV5-6|TRBJ2-1|-|-
CASSGPGLVESSSYNEQFF
TGTGCCAGCAGCGGTCCGGGACTGGTGGAGTCCAGCTCCTACAATGAGCAGTTCTTC
>TRBV5-6|TRBJ2-7|-|once
CASSSGPGEEQYF
TGTGCCAGCAGCTCGGGACCAGGTGAAGAGCAGTACTTC
>TRBV4-3|TRBJ2-5|-|-
CASSQDYEGEETQYF
TGCGCCAGCAGCCAAGATTACGAGGGGGAGGAGACCCAGTACTTC
>TRBV7-9|TRBJ2-5|-|-
CASSLALGPEQETQYF
TGTGCCAGCAGCTTAGCGCTGGGCCCTGAGCAGGAGACCCAGTACTTC
>TRBV25-1|TRBJ2-7|-|once
CASSDDALSSYEQYF
TGTGCCAGCAGTGACGACGCCTTAAGCTCCTACGAGCAGTACTTC
>TRBV7-9|TRBJ2-3|TRBD1|once
CASSLAWDSLQYF
TGTGCCAGCAGCTTAGCGTGGGACAGCTTGCAGTATTTT
>TRBV11-1|TRBJ2-6|-|-
CASSLGPGNGANVLTF
TGTGCCAGCAGCTTAGGGCCCGGGAACGGGGCCAACGTCCTGACTTTC
>TRBV7-9|TRBJ1-2|-|-
CASSLVVGRWPNYGYTF
TGTGCCAGCAGCTTAGTGGTCGGCAGGTGGCCTAACTATGGCTACACCTTC
>TRBV7-9|TRBJ2-1|TRBD2|-
CASSLVGLAGVNEQFF
TGTGCCAGCAGCTTAGTAGGGCTAGCGGGCGTCAATGAGCAGTTCTTC
>TRBV7-3|TRBJ2-7|TRBD2|-
CASSPLAGYGEQYF
TGTGCCAGCAGCCCACTAGCGGGGTATGGCGAGCAGTACTTC
>TRBV7-9|TRBJ1-6|-|-
CASSFARDTLTGRNSPLHF
TGTGCCAGCAGCTTCGCCAGGGACACCCTTACTGGGAGGAATTCACCCCTCCACTTT
>TRBV4-1|TRBJ2-7|-|-
CASSPGDLREQYF
TGCGCCAGCAGTCCGGGGGATCTGAGGGAGCAGTACTTC
>TRBV2|TRBJ2-5|TRBD1|-
CASSTGTGQTQETQYF
TGTGCCAGCAGTACCGGGACAGGGCAGACCCAAGAGACCCAGTACTTC
>TRBV2|TRBJ1-2|-|-
CASSGLQGSNYGYTF
TGTGCCAGCAGTGGGTTACAGGGTTCTAACTATGGCTACACCTTC
>TRBV28|TRBJ2-1|-|-
CASSTPEVGAGGTYNEQFF
TGTGCCAGCAGCACTCCAGAGGTCGGAGCGGGCGGCACGTACAATGAGCAGTTCTTC
>TRBV29-1|TRBJ1-1|-|-
CSGGGKNTEAFF
TGCAGCGGGGGCGGGAAGAACACTGAAGCTTTCTTT
>TRBV4-1|TRBJ1-4|-|-
CASSQVLPGEKLFF
TGCGCCAGCAGCCAGGTCCTCCCGGGTGAAAAACTGTTTTTT
>TRBV27|TRBJ1-6|-|-
CASSLDESYNSPLHF
TGTGCCAGCAGTCTAGACGAGTCCTATAATTCACCCCTCCACTTT
>TRBV9|TRBJ2-3|TRBD2|-
CASSVSSSLAVTDTQYF
TGTGCCAGCAGCGTAAGTAGTAGTCTAGCGGTCACAGATACGCAGTATTTT
>TRBV4-1|TRBJ2-7|TRBD1|once
CASSPDRGPYEQYF
TGCGCCAGCAGCCCGGACAGGGGGCCGTACGAGCAGTACTTC
>TRBV5-1|TRBJ2-3|TRBD2|-
CASSHGLAGGLSTDTQYF
TGCGCCAGCAGCCACGGACTAGCGGGGGGCCTGAGCACAGATACGCAGTATTTT
>TRBV28|TRBJ1-1|-|-
CASSLFAGRTEAFF
TGTGCCAGCAGTTTATTTGCAGGGAGGACTGAAGCTTTCTTT
>TRBV6-5|TRBJ2-7|-|-
CASSFSGTGSSYEQYF
TGTGCCAGCAGTTTCTCCGGGACGGGGAGCTCCTACGAGCAGTACTTC
>TRBV6-5|TRBJ1-2|-|-
CASGYYGYTF
TGTGCCAGCGGTTACTATGGCTACACCTTC
>TRBV6-1|TRBJ2-7|TRBD1|-
CASSDRDRSYEQYF
TGTGCCAGCAGTGATCGGGACAGGTCCTACGAGCAGTACTTC
>TRBV5-4|TRBJ2-1|-|-
CASSPPGSDEQFF
TGTGCCAGCAGCCCCCCAGGCAGCGATGAGCAGTTCTTC
>TRBV7-9|TRBJ2-2|TRBD1|-
CASSRQGTGELFF
TGTGCCAGCAGCCGACAGGGGACCGGGGAGCTGTTTTTT
>TRBV6-8|TRBJ2-2|TRBD2|-
CASSPRTSGKGATGELFF
TGTGCCAGCAGTCCGCGGACTAGCGGGAAGGGTGCGACCGGGGAGCTGTTTTTT
>TRBV18|TRBJ1-5|-|-
CASSLDSYSNQPQHF
TGTGCCAGCTCACTGGACAGTTATAGCAATCAGCCCCAGCATTTT
>TRBV27|TRBJ2-7|TRBD1|-
CASSLDGTGLSVNEQYF
TGTGCCAGCAGTTTAGATGGGACAGGGCTCTCGGTCAACGAGCAGTACTTC
>TRBV9|TRBJ1-1|-|-
CASSVGQTEAFF
TGTGCCAGCAGCGTCGGGCAAACTGAAGCTTTCTTT
>TRBV6-1|TRBJ2-7|TRBD2|-
CASWGGMIYEQYF
TGTGCCAGCTGGGGGGGGATGATCTACGAGCAGTACTTC
>TRBV27|TRBJ2-7|TRBD1|once
CASRPGTGTGFNEQYF
TGTGCCAGCAGGCCCGGAACCGGGACAGGGTTTAACGAGCAGTACTTC
>TRBV15|TRBJ2-1|-|-
CATSRGLVDNEQFF
TGTGCCACCAGCAGGGGACTGGTAGACAATGAGCAGTTCTTC
>TRBV13|TRBJ2-1|TRBD2|-
CASSLGVAGGLYDEQFF
TGTGCCAGCAGCTTAGGCGTCGCGGGGGGGCTTTACGATGAGCAGTTCTTC
>TRBV11-2|TRBJ2-7|-|-
CASSPGSAYEQYF
TGTGCCAGCAGCCCTGGATCTGCCTACGAGCAGTACTTC
>TRBV30|TRBJ2-7|TRBD1|-
CAWSVSAGGFYEQYF
TGTGCCTGGAGTGTTTCGGCAGGGGGTTTCTACGAGCAGTACTTC
>TRBV27|TRBJ1-5|-|-
CASSLSKGQGQPQHF
TGTGCCAGCAGTTTATCGAAAGGACAAGGGCAGCCCCAGCATTTT
>TRBV13|TRBJ2-6|-|-
CASSLGEPTGANVLTF
TGTGCCAGCAGCTTGGGGGAGCCGACTGGGGCCAACGTCCTGACTTTC
>TRBV2|TRBJ2-7|-|-
CASSGGHYYEQYF
TGTGCCAGCAGTGGGGGACACTACTACGAGCAGTACTTC
>TRBV2|TRBJ2-3|-|-
CASTWTEISTDTQYF
TGTGCCAGCACCTGGACAGAGATTAGCACAGATACGCAGTATTTT
>TRBV5-1|TRBJ2-7|TRBD2|-
CASSEGTSGTYEQYF
TGCGCCAGCAGCGAGGGGACTAGCGGGACCTACGAGCAGTACTTC
>TRBV5-4|TRBJ2-7|-|-
CASSLLGKSNYEQYF
TGTGCCAGCAGCTTGTTGGGAAAAAGTAACTACGAGCAGTACTTC
>TRBV27|TRBJ2-3|TRBD2|once
CASSLGLAGASFTDTQYF
TGTGCCAGCAGCTTGGGACTAGCGGGGGCCTCCTTTACAGATACGCAGTATTTT
>TRBV5-8|TRBJ2-1|TRBD1|-
CASSSGQGAPYNEQFF
TGTGCCAGCAGCTCGGGACAGGGGGCCCCCTACAATGAGCAGTTCTTC
>TRBV2|TRBJ2-5|TRBD2|-
CASSSLLAGVLETQYF
TGTGCCAGCAGTTCATTACTAGCGGGAGTTTTGGAGACCCAGTACTTC
>TRBV9|TRBJ1-2|-|-
CASSVEGYGYTF
TGTGCCAGCAGCGTAGAGGGGTATGGCTACACCTTC
>TRBV14|TRBJ1-1|-|-
CASSPGAETEAFF
TGTGCCAGCAGCCCGGGGGCGGAAACTGAAGCTTTCTTT
>TRBV11-2|TRBJ1-2|-|-
CASSLGGQDYTF
TGTGCCAGCAGCTTGGGGGGGCAGGACTACACCTTC
>TRBV27|TRBJ1-1|-|-
CASTPSVGVVNTEAFF
TGTGCCAGCACCCCTTCGGTCGGGGTTGTGAACACTGAAGCTTTCTTT
>TRBV7-8|TRBJ2-2|TRBD1|-
CASSSYDRVVVGELFF
TGTGCCAGCAGCTCATACGACAGGGTAGTCGTCGGGGAGCTGTTTTTT
>TRBV4-1|TRBJ2-3|-|once
CASSQEPVTDTQYF
TGCGCCAGCAGCCAAGAACCCGTCACAGATACGCAGTATTTT